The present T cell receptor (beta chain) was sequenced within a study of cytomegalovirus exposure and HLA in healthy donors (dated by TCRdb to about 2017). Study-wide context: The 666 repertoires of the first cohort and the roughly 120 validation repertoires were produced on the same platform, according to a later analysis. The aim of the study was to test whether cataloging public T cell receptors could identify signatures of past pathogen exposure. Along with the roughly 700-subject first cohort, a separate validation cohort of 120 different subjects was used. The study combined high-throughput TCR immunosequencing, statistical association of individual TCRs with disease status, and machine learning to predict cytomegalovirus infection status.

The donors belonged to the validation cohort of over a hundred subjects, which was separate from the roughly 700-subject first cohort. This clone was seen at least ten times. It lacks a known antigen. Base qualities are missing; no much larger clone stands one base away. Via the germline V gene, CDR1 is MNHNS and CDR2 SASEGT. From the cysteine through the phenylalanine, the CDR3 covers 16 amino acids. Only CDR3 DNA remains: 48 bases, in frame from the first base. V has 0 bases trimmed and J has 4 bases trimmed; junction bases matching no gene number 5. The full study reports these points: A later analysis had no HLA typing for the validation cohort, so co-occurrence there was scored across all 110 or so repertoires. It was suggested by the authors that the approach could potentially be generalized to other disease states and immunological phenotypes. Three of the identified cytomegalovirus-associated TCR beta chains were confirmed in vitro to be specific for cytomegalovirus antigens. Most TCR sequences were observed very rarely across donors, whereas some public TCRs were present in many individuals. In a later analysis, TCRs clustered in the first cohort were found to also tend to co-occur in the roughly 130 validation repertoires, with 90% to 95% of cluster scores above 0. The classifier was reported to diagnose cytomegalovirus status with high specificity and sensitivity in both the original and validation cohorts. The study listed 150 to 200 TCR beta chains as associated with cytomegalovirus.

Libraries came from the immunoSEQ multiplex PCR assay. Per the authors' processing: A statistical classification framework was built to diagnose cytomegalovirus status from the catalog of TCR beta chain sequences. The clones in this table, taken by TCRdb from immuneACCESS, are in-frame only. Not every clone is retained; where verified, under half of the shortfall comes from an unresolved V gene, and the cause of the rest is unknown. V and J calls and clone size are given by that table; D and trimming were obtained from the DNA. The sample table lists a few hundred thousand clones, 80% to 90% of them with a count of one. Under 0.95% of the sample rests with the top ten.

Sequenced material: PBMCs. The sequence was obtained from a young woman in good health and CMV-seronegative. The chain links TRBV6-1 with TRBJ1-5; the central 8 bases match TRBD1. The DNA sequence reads TGTGCCAGCAGTGAAGCGCGCCGGACAGGGAATCAGCCCCAGCATTTT. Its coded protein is CASSEARRTGNQPQHF.